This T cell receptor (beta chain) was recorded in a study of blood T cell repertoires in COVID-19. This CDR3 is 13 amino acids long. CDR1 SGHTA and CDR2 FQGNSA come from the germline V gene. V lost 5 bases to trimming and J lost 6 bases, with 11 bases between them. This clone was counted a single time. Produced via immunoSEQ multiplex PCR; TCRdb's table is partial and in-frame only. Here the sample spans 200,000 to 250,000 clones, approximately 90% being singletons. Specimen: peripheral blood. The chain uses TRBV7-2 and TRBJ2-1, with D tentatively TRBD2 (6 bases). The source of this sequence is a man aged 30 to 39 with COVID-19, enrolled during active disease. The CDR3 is CASSQRVFNEQFF. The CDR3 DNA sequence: TGTGCCAGCAGCCAGCGGGTATTCAATGAGCAGTTCTTC.